The 9 T cell receptor beta chains reported below all come from one sample, sequenced in a study of OX40 agonist ivuxolimab in advanced cancers. TCRdb's copy holds only in-frame clones and misses some; the assay was immunoSEQ multiplex PCR. The sample carries tens of thousands of clones, roughly 92% recorded once. The material was CD4+ or CD8+ T cells sorted from blood, obtained in a trial of the OX40 agonist ivuxolimab. The receptors were sampled from an adult with an advanced solid tumor such as melanoma, head and neck, liver or kidney cancer.

V is TRBV5-1 and J is TRBJ2-1; 8 nucleotides match TRBD2. Germline V gene lookup returns CDR1 SGHRS and CDR2 YFSETQ. J lost 13 bases, V lost 1 base, and 4 bases had no gene match. The CDR3 is 12 amino acids. This chain's CDR3 is CASSLTSGVQFF. CDR3 DNA sequence: TGCGCCAGCAGCTTGACTAGCGGAGTCCAGTTCTTC.

The chain employs TRBV4-2 and TRBJ1-4; 7 nucleotides align to TRBD1. The germline CDR1 and CDR2 sequences are LGHNA and YNFKEQ. The CDR3 sequence is 14 residues long. J was trimmed by 8 bases and V by 3 bases; bases with no gene match: 6. CDR3 region: CASSHAGTEEKLFF. DNA of the CDR3: TGTGCCAGCAGCCATGCCGGGACAGAAGAAAAACTGTTTTTT.

V and J are TRBV28 and TRBJ2-1; 7 bases line up with TRBD1. Germline assignment: CDR1 MDHEN and CDR2 SYDVKM. The V segment lost 5 bases and the J segment 4 bases; nucleotides outside the gene matches: 5. This CDR3 spans 14 amino acids. The CDR3: CASSARTGYNEQFF. CDR3 nucleotide sequence: TGTGCCAGCAGTGCCCGGACAGGTTACAATGAGCAGTTCTTC.

The chain employs TRBV27 and TRBJ2-1; 7 nucleotides align to TRBD2. The CDR3 spans 13 residues. V lost 6 bases, J lost 9 bases, and 8 bases stayed unmatched. Germline-derived CDR1 and CDR2 are MNHEY and SMNVEV (reference sequence). CDR3 loop: CASRDHGLGEQFF. CDR3 coding DNA: TGTGCCAGCAGAGATCACGGACTAGGTGAGCAGTTCTTC.

The gene calls are TRBV6-5 and TRBJ2-5; D possibly uses TRBD1 or TRBD2 (5 bases each). The J call may be wrong; the DNA end is better matched by TRBJ2-7. The CDR3 loop spans 13 amino acids. CDR1 and CDR2 from the germline V gene are MNHEY and SVGAGI. CDR3 coding DNA: TGTGCCAGCAGTTATCGAGGGGACTACGAGCAGTACTTC. Protein product: CASSYRGDYEQYF.

The CDR3 coding sequence is TGCAGCGTTGACATGTGGTCCCCTCCCCCCGGGCAAGAGACCCAGTACTTC. Translating gives CSVDMWSPPPGQETQYF. The chain combines TRBV29-1 with TRBJ2-5; no clear D. The V end lost 3 bases, the J end lost 2 bases, and 22 bases lay between the germline ends. Germline V lookup: CDR1 SQVTM, CDR2 ANQGSEA. The length of the CDR3 is 17 residues.

This clone was found once. The chain recombines TRBV5-1 with TRBJ1-1, with 10 bases identical to TRBD1. J lost 3 bases, V lost 4 bases, and 6 bases had no gene match. Looked up from germline, CDR1 is SGHRS and CDR2 is YFSETQ. CDR3 length: 15 amino acids. The CDR3 protein is CASSPRQGADTEAFF. CDR3 coding DNA: TGCGCCAGCAGCCCGAGACAGGGGGCTGACACTGAAGCTTTCTTT.

The chain couples TRBV5-1 to TRBJ1-1; 8 bases line up with TRBD1. In germline, CDR1 is SGHRS, CDR2 YFSETQ. CDR3 size: 15 residues. V was pared by 4 bases and J by 4 bases, with 9 bases of the junction left unmatched. CDR3 loop: CASSRNRGWTTEAFF. DNA of the CDR3: TGCGCCAGCAGCCGAAACAGGGGGTGGACCACTGAAGCTTTCTTT.

The chain carries TRBV4-1 and TRBJ2-2, with TRBD1 matching over 8 bases. In germline, CDR1 is MGHRA, CDR2 YSYEKL. The CDR3 runs 16 residues. After removal of 2 bases from V and 8 bases from J, the junction contained 10 bases not matched to a gene. CDR3 sequence (DNA): TGCGCCAGCAGCCAAAAATGGCAGGGGGCCCGTGGGGAGCTGTTTTTT. Translation gives CASSQKWQGARGELFF.